The 13 T cell receptor beta chains presented below share a single source sample, sequenced in a study of T cell repertoires in cytomegalovirus infection. From the reads, TCRdb called clonotypes with MiXCR, one entry per CDR3 protein. The sample has around 740,000 distinct CDR3 sequences; 35% to 45% are singletons. Sequencing was done on a sample of PBMCs. These receptors were obtained from a human donor in good health (CMV status not recorded). Some clones in this sample may be carry-over from other donors' samples.

This clonotype was seen at least ten times. The chain uses TRBV12-3 or TRBV12-4 and TRBJ2-1; unclear D gene. Trimming removed 1 base from V and 5 bases from J, with 6 bases in between. The CDR3 is 13 residues long. CDR3 sequence (DNA): TGTGCCAGCAGTTTAGGATGGAACAATGAGCAGTTCTTC. It encodes CASSLGWNNEQFF.

The chain couples TRBV3-1 to TRBJ2-2; no reliable D call. The V gene lost 4 bases and the J gene lost 6 bases, with 9 bases spanning the gap. The CDR3 runs 13 residues. Germline V gene sequence: CDR1 LGHDT, CDR2 YNNKEL (reference sequence). The CDR3 coding sequence is TGTGCCAGCAGCCGGATGGTACCCGGGGAGCTGTTTTTT. The encoded protein is CASSRMVPGELFF.

This chain uses TRBV18 with TRBJ2-4, with TRBD2 matching 10 bases. The germline V gene has CDR1 KGHSH and CDR2 LQKENI. The CDR3 is made up of 18 amino acids. V trimming: 6 bases; J trimming: 0 bases; junction bases outside the gene matches: 11. In DNA, the CDR3 is TGTGCCAGCTCTCCGCTAGCGGGGGAATCACTAGCCAAAAACATTCAGTACTTC. Amino acids: CASSPLAGESLAKNIQYF.

This clonotype appeared a few times. The chain carries TRBV28 and TRBJ2-7; the D is unclear. V lost 2 bases, J lost 4 bases, and 12 bases lay in between. Germline V gene sequence: CDR1 MDHEN, CDR2 SYDVKM. The CDR3 loop spans 14 amino acids. CDR3 sequence: CASSLEGSVYEQYF. As DNA, the CDR3 is TGTGCCAGCAGTTTAGAAGGTAGTGTGTACGAGCAGTACTTC.

This rearrangement joins TRBV27 to TRBJ2-3; 11 nucleotides line up with TRBD2. CDR1 MNHEY and CDR2 SMNVEV come from the germline V gene (reference sequence). This CDR3 is built from 16 residues. J lost 2 bases, V lost 6 bases, and 7 bases had no gene match. The CDR3 sequence: CASRRGLAEITDTQYF. CDR3 coding DNA: TGTGCCAGCAGGAGGGGACTAGCGGAGATCACAGATACGCAGTATTTT.

This clonotype has only one observation. The chain is built from TRBV10-3 and TRBJ2-7; D may be TRBD1 (6 bases). Trimming pared 3 bases from V and 6 bases from J, leaving 9 bases between. The CDR3 length is 12 residues. Germline V gene lookup returns CDR1 ENHRY and CDR2 SYGVKD. The chain's CDR3 is CAISDTRGEQYF. The CDR3 coding sequence is TGTGCCATCAGTGACACCAGGGGCGAGCAGTACTTC.

The gene calls are TRBV7-9 and TRBJ2-7; D gene unclear. The CDR3 is 13 residues long. Deletions cut 7 bases from V and 0 bases from J, with 10 bases between. Germline V CDR1 and CDR2: SEHNR, FQNEAQ (reference sequence). The CDR3 bases are TGTGCCAGCACCCCTTTTAGCTCCTACGAGCAGTACTTC. This encodes CASTPFSSYEQYF.

V gene TRBV7-2 combines with J gene TRBJ2-3; tentative D call: TRBD1 (5 bases). The CDR3 totals 13 residues. With 4 bases removed from V and 10 bases from J, the gap between germline ends came to 15 bases. CDR1 is SGHTA and CDR2 is FQGNSA in the germline V gene. The CDR3: CASSSSIGASQYF. The CDR3 region has the DNA TGTGCCAGCAGCTCCTCGATTGGGGCATCGCAGTATTTT.

The chain uses TRBV28 and TRBJ2-3; 7 nucleotides match TRBD1. Germline V lookup: CDR1 MDHEN, CDR2 SYDVKM. The CDR3 covers 15 residues. V shed 7 bases, J shed 5 bases, and the junction held 12 bases outside the gene matches. The chain's CDR3 is CASIYGQDPGDTQYF. In DNA, the CDR3 is TGTGCCAGCATTTACGGACAGGACCCCGGAGATACGCAGTATTTT.

This clonotype was seen a few times. The CDR3 protein is CASRLIRGLRATDTQYF. The CDR3 coding sequence is TGTGCCAGCAGGTTAATCCGGGGGTTGAGGGCCACAGATACGCAGTATTTT. The genes are TRBV28 and TRBJ2-3, with D perhaps TRBD2 (6 bases). This CDR3 is built from 17 residues. Per the germline V gene, CDR1 is MDHEN and CDR2 is SYDVKM. V was clipped by 6 bases and J by 2 bases, with 21 bases between them.

In its sample, this clonotype was seen many times. The chain is built from TRBV7-8 and TRBJ2-7; 7 nucleotides align to TRBD1. V gave up 4 bases and J gave up 0 bases; unmatched junction bases: 6. CDR3 length equals 15 residues. CDR1 SGHVS and CDR2 FQNEAQ come from the germline V gene. The CDR3 DNA is TGTGCCAGCAGCTATAAACAGGGGTACTCCTACGAGCAGTACTTC. It codes for CASSYKQGYSYEQYF.

The chain joins TRBV10-3 to TRBJ2-5, with 10 nucleotides matching TRBD1. The ends lost 4 bases at V and 3 bases at J; junction bases unmatched: 5. CDR1 and CDR2 from the germline V gene are ENHRY and SYGVKD. The CDR3 loop spans 15 amino acids. Written as DNA, the CDR3 is TGTGCCATCAGTGGCCGGGACAGGGGAGAAGAGACCCAGTACTTC. Translation: CAISGRDRGEETQYF.

There are a few counts of this clonotype. Written as DNA, the CDR3 is TGTGCCAGCAGTCTAGGGCGGCCTGGGGCCAACGTCCTGACTTTC. Its protein product is CASSLGRPGANVLTF. The chain has TRBV28 and TRBJ2-6; D remains unclear. V gave up 5 bases and J gave up 2 bases, with 10 bases separating them. The germline V gene has CDR1 MDHEN and CDR2 SYDVKM. The CDR3 is made up of 15 amino acids.